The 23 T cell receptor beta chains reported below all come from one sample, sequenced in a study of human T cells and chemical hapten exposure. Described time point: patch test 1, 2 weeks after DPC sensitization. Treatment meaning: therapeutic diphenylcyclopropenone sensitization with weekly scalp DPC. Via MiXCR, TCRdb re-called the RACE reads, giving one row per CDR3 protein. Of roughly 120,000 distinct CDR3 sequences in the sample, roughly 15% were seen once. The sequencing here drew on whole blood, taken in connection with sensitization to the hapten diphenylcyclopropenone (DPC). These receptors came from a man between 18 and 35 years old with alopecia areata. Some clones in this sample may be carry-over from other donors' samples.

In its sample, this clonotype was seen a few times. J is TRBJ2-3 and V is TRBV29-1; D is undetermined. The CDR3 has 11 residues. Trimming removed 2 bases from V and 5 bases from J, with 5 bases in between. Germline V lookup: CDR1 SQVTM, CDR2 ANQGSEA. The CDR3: CSVEIRDTQYF. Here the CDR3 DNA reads TGCAGCGTTGAAATCAGAGATACGCAGTATTTT.

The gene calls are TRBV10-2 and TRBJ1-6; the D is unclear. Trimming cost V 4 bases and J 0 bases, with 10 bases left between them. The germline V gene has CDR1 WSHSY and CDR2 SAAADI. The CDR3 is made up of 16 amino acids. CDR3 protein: CASSGEARSYNSPLHF. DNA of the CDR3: TGCGCCAGCAGTGGAGAGGCCCGCTCCTATAATTCACCCCTCCACTTT.

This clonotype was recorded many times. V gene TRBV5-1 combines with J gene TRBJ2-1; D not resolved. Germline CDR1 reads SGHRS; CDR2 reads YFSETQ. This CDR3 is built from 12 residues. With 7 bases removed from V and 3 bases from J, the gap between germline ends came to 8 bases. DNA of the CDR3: TGCGCCAGCTGGAAAGACTACAATGAGCAGTTCTTC. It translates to CASWKDYNEQFF.

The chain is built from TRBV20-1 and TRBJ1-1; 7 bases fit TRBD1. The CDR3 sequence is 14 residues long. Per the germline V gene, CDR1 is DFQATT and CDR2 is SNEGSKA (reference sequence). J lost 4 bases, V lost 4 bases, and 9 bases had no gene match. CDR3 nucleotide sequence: TGCAGTGCTACAGAGGCAGGGGGTGGCACTGAAGCTTTCTTT. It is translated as CSATEAGGGTEAFF.

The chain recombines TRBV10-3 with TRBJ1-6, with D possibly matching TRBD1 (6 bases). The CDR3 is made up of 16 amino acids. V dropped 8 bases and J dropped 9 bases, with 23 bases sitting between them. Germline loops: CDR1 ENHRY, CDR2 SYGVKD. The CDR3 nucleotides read TGTGCCATCCGGGACAAGGTCACCGGCAGTGGTTCACCCCTCCACTTT. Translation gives CAIRDKVTGSGSPLHF.

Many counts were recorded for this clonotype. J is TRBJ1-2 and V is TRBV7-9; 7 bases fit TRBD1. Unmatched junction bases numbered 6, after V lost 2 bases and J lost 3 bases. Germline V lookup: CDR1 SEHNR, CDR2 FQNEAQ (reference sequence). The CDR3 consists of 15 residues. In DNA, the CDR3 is TGTGCCAGCAGCTTACTCCCTGGACAGGACTATGGCTACACCTTC. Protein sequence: CASSLLPGQDYGYTF.

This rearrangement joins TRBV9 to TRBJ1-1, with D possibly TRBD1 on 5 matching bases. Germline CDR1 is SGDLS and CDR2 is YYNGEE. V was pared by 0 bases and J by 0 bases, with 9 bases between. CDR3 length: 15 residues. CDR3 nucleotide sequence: TGTGCCAGCAGCGTAGTAGCAGGGATGAACACTGAAGCTTTCTTT. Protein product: CASSVVAGMNTEAFF.

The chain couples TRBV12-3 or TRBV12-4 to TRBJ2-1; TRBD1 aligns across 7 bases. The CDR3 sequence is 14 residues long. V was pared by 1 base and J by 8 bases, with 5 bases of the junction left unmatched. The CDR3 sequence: CASSLGTGQHEQFF. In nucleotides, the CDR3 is TGTGCCAGCAGTTTAGGGACAGGTCAGCATGAGCAGTTCTTC.

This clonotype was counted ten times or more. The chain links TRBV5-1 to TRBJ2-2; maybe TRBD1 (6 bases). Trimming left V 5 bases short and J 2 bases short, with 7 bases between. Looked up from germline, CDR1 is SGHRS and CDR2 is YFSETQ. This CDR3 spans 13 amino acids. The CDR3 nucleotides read TGCGCCAGCAGGGACAGCAACACCGGGGAGCTGTTTTTT. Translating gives CASRDSNTGELFF.

The CDR3 loop reads CASSQVGVGVTGELFF. CDR3 nucleotide sequence: TGCGCCAGCAGCCAAGTAGGTGTAGGGGTCACCGGGGAGCTGTTTTTT. The J gene is TRBJ2-2, the V gene TRBV4-1; possible D gene TRBD1, 5 bases. CDR3 length equals 16 residues. Trimming removed 1 base from V and 4 bases from J, with 13 bases in between. CDR1 and CDR2 from the germline V gene are MGHRA and YSYEKL.

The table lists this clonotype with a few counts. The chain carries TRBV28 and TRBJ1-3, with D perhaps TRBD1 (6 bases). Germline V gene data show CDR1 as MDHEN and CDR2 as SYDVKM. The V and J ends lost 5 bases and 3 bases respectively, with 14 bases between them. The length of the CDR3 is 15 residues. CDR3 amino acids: CASSPQGQYGNTIYF. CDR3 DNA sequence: TGTGCCAGCAGTCCACAGGGCCAATATGGAAACACCATATATTTT. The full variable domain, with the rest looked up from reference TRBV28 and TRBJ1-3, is DVKVTQSSRYLVKRTGEKVFLECVQDMDHENMFWYRQDPGLGLRLIYFSYDVKMKEKGDIPEGYSVSREKKERFSLILESASTNQTSMYLCASSPQGQYGNTIYFGEGSWLTVV.

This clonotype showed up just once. CDR3 residues: CASSYRDRYHEQYV. The CDR3 DNA sequence: TGTGCCAGCAGCTACCGGGACAGATACCACGAGCAGTACGTC. The rearrangement uses TRBV5-4 and TRBJ2-7; 7 bases match TRBD1. CDR1 and CDR2 from the germline V gene are SGHNT and YYREEE (reference sequence). The CDR3 runs 14 residues. Trimming at V came to 3 bases and at J to 5 bases, leaving 8 bases not matched to a gene.

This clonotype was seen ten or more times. CDR3 in DNA: TGCAGTGCTAGTGACGACTCTGGCGAGACCCAGTACTTC. Amino acid sequence: CSASDDSGETQYF. The chain carries TRBV20-1 and TRBJ2-5; D gene unclear. Germline values: CDR1 DFQATT, CDR2 SNEGSKA (reference sequence). V shed 3 bases and J shed 5 bases, with 13 bases lying between them. This CDR3 comprises 13 residues.

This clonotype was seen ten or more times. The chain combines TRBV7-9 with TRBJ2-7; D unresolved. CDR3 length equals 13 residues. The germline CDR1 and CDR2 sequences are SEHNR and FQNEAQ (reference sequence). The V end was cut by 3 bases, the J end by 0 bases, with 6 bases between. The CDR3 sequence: CASSLTHSYEQYV. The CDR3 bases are TGTGCCAGCAGCTTGACCCACTCCTACGAGCAGTACGTC.

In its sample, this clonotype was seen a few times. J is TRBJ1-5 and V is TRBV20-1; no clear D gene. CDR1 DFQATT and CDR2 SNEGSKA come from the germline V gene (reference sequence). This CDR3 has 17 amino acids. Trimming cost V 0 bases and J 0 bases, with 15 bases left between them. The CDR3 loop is CSARDRLGRISNQPQHF. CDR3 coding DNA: TGCAGTGCTAGAGATCGGCTTGGGCGTATTAGCAATCAGCCCCAGCATTTT.

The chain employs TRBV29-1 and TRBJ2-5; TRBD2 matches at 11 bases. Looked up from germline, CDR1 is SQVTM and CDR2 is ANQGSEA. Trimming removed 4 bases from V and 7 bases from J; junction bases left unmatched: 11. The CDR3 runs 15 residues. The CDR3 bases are TGCAGCGTTGGGTGGCTAGCGGGGGGCCGAGGGACCCAGTACTTC. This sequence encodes CSVGWLAGGRGTQYF.

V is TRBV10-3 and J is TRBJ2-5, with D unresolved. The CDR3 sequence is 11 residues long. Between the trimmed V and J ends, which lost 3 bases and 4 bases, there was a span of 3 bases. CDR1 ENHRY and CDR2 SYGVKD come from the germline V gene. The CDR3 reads CAISDRETQYF. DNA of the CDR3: TGTGCCATCAGTGACAGAGAGACCCAGTACTTC.

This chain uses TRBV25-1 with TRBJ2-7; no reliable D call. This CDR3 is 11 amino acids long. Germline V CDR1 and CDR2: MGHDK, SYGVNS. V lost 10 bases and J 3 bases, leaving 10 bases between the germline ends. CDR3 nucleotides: TGTGCCAAGTCGAAGGGCTACGAGCAGTACGTC. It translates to CAKSKGYEQYV.

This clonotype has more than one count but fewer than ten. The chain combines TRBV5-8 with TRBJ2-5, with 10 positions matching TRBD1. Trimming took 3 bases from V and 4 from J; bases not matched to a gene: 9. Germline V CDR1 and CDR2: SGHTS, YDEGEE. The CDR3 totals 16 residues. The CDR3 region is CASSSFRDRGLETQYF. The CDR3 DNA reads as TGTGCCAGCAGCTCGTTCCGGGACAGGGGTCTAGAGACCCAGTACTTC.

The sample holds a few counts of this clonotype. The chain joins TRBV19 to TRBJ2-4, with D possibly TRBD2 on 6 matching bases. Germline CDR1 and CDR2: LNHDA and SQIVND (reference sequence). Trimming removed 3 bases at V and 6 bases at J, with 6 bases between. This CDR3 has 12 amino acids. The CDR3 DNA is TGTGCCAGTAGTATGGAGGGAAACATTCAGTACTTC. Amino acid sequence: CASSMEGNIQYF.

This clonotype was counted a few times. CDR3 nucleotides: TGTGCCAGCGGGGCTAGGAACACCGGGGAGCTGTTTTTT. As protein: CASGARNTGELFF. The chain joins TRBV2 to TRBJ2-2; D is perhaps TRBD1 (5 bases). This CDR3 spans 13 amino acids. V lost 8 bases, J lost 1 base, and 8 bases lay in between. Germline CDR1 and CDR2: SNHLY and FYNNEI.

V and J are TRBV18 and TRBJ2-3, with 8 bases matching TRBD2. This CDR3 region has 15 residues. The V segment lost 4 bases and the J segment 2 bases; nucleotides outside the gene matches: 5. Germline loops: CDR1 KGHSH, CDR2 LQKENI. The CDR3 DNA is TGTGCCAGCTCACTCCCGGGGGGGCCCACAGATACGCAGTATTTT. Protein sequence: CASSLPGGPTDTQYF.

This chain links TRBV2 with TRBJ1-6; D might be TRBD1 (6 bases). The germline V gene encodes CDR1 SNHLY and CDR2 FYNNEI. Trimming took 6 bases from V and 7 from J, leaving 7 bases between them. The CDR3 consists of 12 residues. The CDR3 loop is CASRDSNSPLHF. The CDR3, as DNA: TGTGCCAGCAGGGACAGCAATTCACCCCTCCACTTT.